A selection of T cell receptor beta chains follows, all from one sample in a study of Tregs in tolerant kidney transplant recipients. Produced via immunoSEQ multiplex PCR; TCRdb's table is partial and in-frame only. The sample carries 20,000 to 25,000 clones, approximately 81% recorded once. The input for sequencing was CD8+ T cells from blood (PBMCs), taken 6 months after the transplant. The origin of the receptors is a human patient who received a combined kidney and bone marrow transplant. Some of these T cells may belong to the graft donor. The conserved cysteine and the conserved F or W are not part of the CDR3 here.

J gene,V gene,CDR3 protein
TRBJ2-1,TRBV9,ASSVAGDRYNEQF
TRBJ1-6,TRBV4-3,ASSPKMTGGNSPLH
TRBJ2-2,TRBV6-5,ASSYSPVTGELF
TRBJ1-2,TRBV5-6,ASSLPGGYGYT
TRBJ2-7,TRBV2,ASSEAGTGRKPYEQY
TRBJ1-3,TRBV28,ASSCPPRDRGNTIY
TRBJ1-2,TRBV10-3,AIRGDGDLRGYT
TRBJ2-7,TRBV7-9,ASSWTGADYEQY
TRBJ1-5,TRBV7-9,ASSQTTGGGQPQH
TRBJ2-7,TRBV28,ASSPRDRGYEQY
TRBJ1-1,TRBV19,ASWTGLANTEAF
TRBJ1-3,TRBV5-1,ASSLWAVSGNTIY
TRBJ2-7,TRBV7-9,ASSSSSYEQY
TRBJ2-7,TRBV7-6,ASSLNEGYEQY
TRBJ2-1,TRBV29-1,SVVPGTSGNNEQF
TRBJ1-2,TRBV11-1,ASSLDQGIARGYT
TRBJ2-1,TRBV11-2,ASSYGTGELNEQF
TRBJ1-5,TRBV27,ASSLWGPNQPQH
TRBJ1-3,TRBV9,ASSVNAGTIY